These T cell receptor beta chains were read from a single sample in a study of blood T cell repertoires in COVID-19. Only in-frame clones appear in the TCRdb table, and some are missing; sequencing was by immunoSEQ multiplex PCR. The table has 300,000 to 350,000 clones, roughly 87% seen once. Sequenced sample: peripheral blood. These receptors were taken from a man aged 18 to 30 with active or convalescent COVID-19. Both conserved end residues are part of each CDR3. A D gene is named only where the DNA matches it firmly. Size is omitted from some rows. Given values are once, few, many or a class for expanded clones.

J: TRBJ2-7
D: TRBD2
V: TRBV7-6
size: -
CDR3: CASSLSGGSSYEQYF
DNA: TGTGCCAGCAGCTTATCCGGGGGGAGCTCCTACGAGCAGTACTTC

J: TRBJ1-4
D: TRBD1
V: TRBV5-1
size: few
CDR3: CASSLRTGNEKLFF
DNA: TGCGCCAGCAGCTTACGGACAGGGAATGAAAAACTGTTTTTT

J: TRBJ1-1
D: -
V: TRBV5-5
size: -
CDR3: CASSLAGFGTEAFF
DNA: TGTGCCAGCAGCTTGGCCGGGTTCGGGACTGAAGCTTTCTTT

J: TRBJ2-3
D: TRBD1
V: TRBV19
size: -
CDR3: CASSILPGQGTDTQYF
DNA: TGTGCCAGTAGTATCCTGCCGGGACAGGGCACAGATACGCAGTATTTT

J: TRBJ2-3
D: -
V: TRBV27
size: -
CDR3: CASSTREFGTDTQYF
DNA: TGTGCCAGCAGTACAAGGGAGTTCGGCACAGATACGCAGTATTTT

J: TRBJ2-1
D: -
V: TRBV27
size: -
CDR3: CASSPWGSGYNEQFF
DNA: TGTGCCAGCAGTCCTTGGGGTAGCGGCTACAATGAGCAGTTCTTC

J: TRBJ2-1
D: TRBD2
V: TRBV30
size: -
CDR3: CAHPGGSGVFQFF
DNA: TGTGCCCACCCGGGAGGTAGCGGGGTATTTCAGTTCTTC

J: TRBJ1-2
D: TRBD1
V: TRBV5-6
size: few
CDR3: CASSFWTGKTSGYTF
DNA: TGTGCCAGCAGCTTTTGGACAGGGAAGACGTCTGGCTACACCTTC

J: TRBJ1-1
D: -
V: TRBV27
size: -
CDR3: CASRPLGVNTEAFF
DNA: TGTGCCAGCAGACCGCTGGGAGTAAACACTGAAGCTTTCTTT

J: TRBJ2-2
D: -
V: TRBV18
size: once
CDR3: CASSKRTSFLNTGELFF
DNA: TGTGCCAGCTCCAAACGCACCAGTTTCCTGAACACCGGGGAGCTGTTTTTT

J: TRBJ2-7
D: -
V: TRBV19
size: -
CDR3: CASKVREGYEQYF
DNA: TGTGCCAGTAAGGTCAGGGAAGGCTACGAGCAGTACTTC

J: TRBJ2-3
D: TRBD2
V: TRBV10-1
size: -
CDR3: CASSSGGPADTQYF
DNA: TGCGCCAGCTCTTCGGGGGGGCCTGCAGATACGCAGTATTTT

J: TRBJ1-6
D: TRBD1
V: TRBV16
size: -
CDR3: CASSVDRYSPLHF
DNA: TGTGCCAGCAGTGTGGACAGGTACTCACCCCTCCACTTT

J: TRBJ1-1
D: TRBD1
V: TRBV28
size: -
CDR3: CASSFWGTALTEAFF
DNA: TGTGCCAGCAGTTTCTGGGGGACAGCCTTAACTGAAGCTTTCTTT

J: TRBJ1-2
D: TRBD1
V: TRBV7-9
size: -
CDR3: CASSSAGTGNYGYTF
DNA: TGTGCCAGCAGCTCAGCCGGGACAGGGAACTATGGCTACACCTTC

J: TRBJ2-7
D: -
V: TRBV2
size: -
CDR3: CASIGPEQYF
DNA: TGTGCCAGCATTGGGCCTGAGCAGTACTTC

J: TRBJ1-5
D: -
V: TRBV10-3
size: -
CDR3: CAISEGAGQPQHF
DNA: TGTGCCATCAGCGAAGGGGCTGGTCAGCCCCAGCATTTT

J: TRBJ1-1
D: -
V: TRBV2
size: -
CDR3: CASLARRDTEAFF
DNA: TGTGCCAGCTTAGCTCGACGTGACACTGAAGCTTTCTTT

J: TRBJ2-1
D: TRBD2
V: TRBV29-1
size: -
CDR3: CSVALASGLFF
DNA: TGCAGCGTTGCCCTTGCTAGCGGCCTGTTCTTC

J: TRBJ2-1
D: TRBD1
V: TRBV7-9
size: -
CDR3: CASTTDPGQGSYNEQFF
DNA: TGTGCCAGCACCACAGATCCGGGACAGGGCTCCTACAATGAGCAGTTCTTC

J: TRBJ1-4
D: -
V: TRBV5-6
size: -
CDR3: CASSYGQTNEKLFF
DNA: TGTGCCAGCAGCTACGGACAGACTAATGAAAAACTGTTTTTT

J: TRBJ2-2
D: -
V: TRBV19
size: once
CDR3: CASSKRTAQYTGELFF
DNA: TGTGCCAGTAGTAAAAGGACAGCTCAGTACACCGGGGAGCTGTTTTTT

J: TRBJ1-2
D: TRBD1
V: TRBV6-5
size: -
CDR3: CASSTPGGRGYTF
DNA: TGTGCCAGCAGTACTCCAGGGGGTCGTGGCTACACCTTC

J: TRBJ1-6
D: TRBD1
V: TRBV7-2
size: -
CDR3: CASSSQGAVNSPLHF
DNA: TGTGCCAGCAGCTCACAGGGGGCGGTGAATTCACCCCTCCACTTT

J: TRBJ1-5
D: -
V: TRBV5-4
size: -
CDR3: CASSSQGQPQHF
DNA: TGTGCCAGCAGCTCCCAGGGTCAGCCCCAGCATTTT

J: TRBJ1-2
D: TRBD1
V: TRBV3-1/TRBV3-2
size: -
CDR3: CASSQGQGSYGYTF
DNA: TGTGCCAGCAGCCAAGGACAGGGATCCTATGGCTACACCTTC

J: TRBJ1-1
D: -
V: TRBV10-3
size: -
CDR3: CAIQRRSGHTEAFF
DNA: TGTGCCATCCAGCGGCGGTCGGGTCACACTGAAGCTTTCTTT

J: TRBJ2-7
D: TRBD1
V: TRBV11-2
size: -
CDR3: CASSSGTGGLYEQYF
DNA: TGTGCCAGCAGCTCGGGGACAGGGGGTTTATACGAGCAGTACTTC

J: TRBJ2-2
D: TRBD2
V: TRBV7-2
size: -
CDR3: CASSRTSVGTGELFF
DNA: TGTGCCAGCAGCAGGACTAGCGTCGGCACCGGGGAGCTGTTTTTT

J: TRBJ2-3
D: TRBD2
V: TRBV7-9
size: -
CDR3: CASSLYASGVTDTQYF
DNA: TGTGCCAGCAGCTTATATGCTAGCGGGGTCACAGATACGCAGTATTTT

J: TRBJ2-7
D: TRBD2
V: TRBV11-2
size: -
CDR3: CASSTAGGGTYEQYF
DNA: TGTGCCAGCAGCACCGCCGGGGGGGGCACCTACGAGCAGTACTTC

J: TRBJ2-4
D: -
V: TRBV28
size: -
CDR3: CASSLGGFQYF
DNA: TGTGCCAGCAGTTTAGGGGGCTTTCAGTACTTC

J: TRBJ1-2
D: -
V: TRBV6-1
size: -
CDR3: CASSEGTFNYGYTF
DNA: TGTGCCAGCAGTGAAGGGACATTTAACTATGGCTACACCTTC

J: TRBJ2-7
D: TRBD2
V: TRBV7-9
size: -
CDR3: CASSPQGLAGGNSYEQYF
DNA: TGTGCCAGCAGCCCCCAAGGGCTAGCGGGAGGTAACTCCTACGAGCAGTACTTC

J: TRBJ2-5
D: -
V: TRBV5-1
size: -
CDR3: CASSLGLGTRQETQYF
DNA: TGCGCCAGCAGCTTGGGATTAGGGACAAGACAAGAGACCCAGTACTTC

J: TRBJ1-1
D: -
V: TRBV3-1/TRBV3-2
size: once
CDR3: CASRAQGYTEAFF
DNA: TGTGCCAGCAGGGCACAGGGCTACACTGAAGCTTTCTTT

J: TRBJ1-5
D: -
V: TRBV7-2
size: -
CDR3: CASSLQGIEPQHF
DNA: TGTGCCAGCAGCTTACAGGGGATCGAGCCCCAGCATTTT

J: TRBJ1-6
D: -
V: TRBV19
size: -
CDR3: CARKRGKEDNSPLHF
DNA: TGTGCCAGAAAGCGAGGGAAAGAGGATAATTCACCCCTCCACTTT

J: TRBJ1-6
D: -
V: TRBV6-5
size: -
CDR3: CASSRLVNTDSPLHF
DNA: TGTGCCAGCAGTCGACTTGTCAATACGGATTCACCCCTCCACTTT

J: TRBJ2-2
D: TRBD1
V: TRBV5-4
size: -
CDR3: CASSLGQGATNTGELFF
DNA: TGTGCCAGCAGTCTAGGACAGGGGGCGACGAACACCGGGGAGCTGTTTTTT

J: TRBJ2-2
D: TRBD1
V: TRBV9
size: -
CDR3: CASSARTGGSTGELFF
DNA: TGTGCCAGCAGCGCGAGGACAGGGGGCAGTACCGGGGAGCTGTTTTTT

J: TRBJ2-1
D: TRBD2
V: TRBV9
size: -
CDR3: CASSVGATSGAYNEQFF
DNA: TGTGCCAGCAGCGTAGGAGCGACTAGCGGGGCCTACAATGAGCAGTTCTTC

J: TRBJ1-4
D: TRBD1
V: TRBV2
size: -
CDR3: CASSGTGEGEKLFF
DNA: TGTGCCAGCAGTGGGACAGGGGAAGGTGAAAAACTGTTTTTT

J: TRBJ2-1
D: TRBD2
V: TRBV5-6
size: -
CDR3: CASSLGLAGVSNEQFF
DNA: TGTGCCAGCAGCCTTGGACTAGCGGGGGTTTCGAATGAGCAGTTCTTC

J: TRBJ1-2
D: TRBD1
V: TRBV28
size: -
CDR3: CASSQTGFGYTF
DNA: TGTGCCAGCAGCCAGACAGGGTTCGGCTACACCTTC

J: TRBJ2-2
D: TRBD1
V: TRBV7-9
size: -
CDR3: CASSLPGTGSTGELFF
DNA: TGTGCCAGCAGCTTACCAGGGACAGGGTCCACCGGGGAGCTGTTTTTT

J: TRBJ1-1
D: TRBD1
V: TRBV7-9
size: -
CDR3: CASGQGGNTEAFF
DNA: TGTGCCAGCGGACAGGGAGGAAACACTGAAGCTTTCTTT

J: TRBJ2-5
D: TRBD2
V: TRBV4-3
size: -
CDR3: CASTSVTSGGEVQETQYF
DNA: TGCGCCAGCACCTCAGTGACTAGCGGGGGTGAGGTCCAAGAGACCCAGTACTTC

J: TRBJ1-6
D: -
V: TRBV28
size: -
CDR3: CASSNEQHYNSPLHF
DNA: TGTGCCAGCAGTAATGAACAGCACTATAATTCACCCCTCCACTTT

J: TRBJ2-7
D: -
V: TRBV19
size: -
CDR3: CASSSYRVDEQYF
DNA: TGTGCCAGTAGTTCTTACAGGGTGGACGAGCAGTACTTC